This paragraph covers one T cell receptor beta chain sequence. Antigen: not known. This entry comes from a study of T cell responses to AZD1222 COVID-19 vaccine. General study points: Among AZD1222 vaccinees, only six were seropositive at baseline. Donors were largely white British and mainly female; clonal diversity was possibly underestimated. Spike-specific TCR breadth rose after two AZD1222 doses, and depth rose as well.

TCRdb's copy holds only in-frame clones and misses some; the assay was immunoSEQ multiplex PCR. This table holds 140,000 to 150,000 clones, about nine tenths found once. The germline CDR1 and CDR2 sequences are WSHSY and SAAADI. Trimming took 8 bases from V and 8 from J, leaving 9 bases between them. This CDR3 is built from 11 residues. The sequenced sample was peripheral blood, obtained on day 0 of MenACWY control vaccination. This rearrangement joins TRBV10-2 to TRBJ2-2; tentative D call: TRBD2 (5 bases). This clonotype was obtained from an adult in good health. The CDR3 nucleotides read TGCGCCAGCCTAGCCGCGGGGGAGCTGTTTTTT. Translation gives CASLAAGELFF.